This TCR beta chain is from a study of blood T cell repertoires in COVID-19. Overall study context: The United States, Italy and Spain provided the acute and convalescent COVID-19 samples. T cells, B-cell-depleted T cells, or PBMCs supplied cDNA or gDNA.

This clone was detected once. CDR1 SGHRS and CDR2 YFSETQ come from the germline V gene. The CDR3 is 15 residues long. V was pared by 3 bases and J by 12 bases, with 8 bases of the junction left unmatched. Original data processing: Amplifying reference gene primers gave estimates of nucleated cell counts. Here immunoSEQ multiplex PCR was the method, and the copy in TCRdb shows in-frame clones only, minus some. That table gives V, J and clone size, and the DNA gave D and trimming. This repertoire shows over 250,000 clones, more than 75% found once; its top ten account for about 10%. The receptor's source is a man aged 40-50 years who had recovered from COVID-19. This chain joins TRBV5-1 and TRBJ2-1; 14 nucleotides align to TRBD2. Sequenced material: peripheral blood. CDR3 in DNA: TGCGCCAGCAGCTCTCGGACTAGCGGGGGGACTGCGCAGTTCTTC. It specifies CASSSRTSGGTAQFF.